The present TCR beta chain was sequenced within a study of blood T cell repertoires in COVID-19 (TCRdb year 2020). The study in broad terms: Samples from collaborators originated in the United States, Italy and Spain and spanned both the acute and convalescent phases of COVID-19. The samples were drawn from the first 160 participants of the ongoing ImmuneRACE study and from 1,254 subjects provided by 6 global collaborators. Where available, HLA class I and class II types were obtained from metadata supplied by the sample provider rather than from assay-based typing. Deeply sampled blood TCRbeta repertoires from subjects exposed to, actively infected with, or recovered from COVID-19 were included in the dataset. A freely available public database, intended as a resource for researchers studying the immune response to SARS-CoV-2, is where the repertoires were released. The prospective study material was composed of cDNA or gDNA derived from T cells, B-cell-depleted T cells, or PBMCs. Sample metadata almost always included a de-identified subject ID, COVID-19 status, age in years and sex. Study-level results and caveats: Clinical and demographic metadata were provided uncurated, with the amount varying by source and participant.

CDR1 is given as LNHDA and CDR2 as SQIVND, both from the germline V gene (reference sequence). Inclusive of the bounding cysteine and phenylalanine, the CDR3 is 16 residues long. The sequence is cut down to CDR3 DNA, 48 bases in frame from base 1. Trimming takes 3 bases off V and 6 bases off J; junction bases not matched to a gene: 12. Collaborating institutions collected whole blood in K2EDTA tubes following their own protocols. Collaborator samples were shipped for TCRbeta analysis as frozen whole blood, isolated PBMCs, or DNA extracted from either sample type. TCRbeta CDR3 regions were amplified from genomic DNA by means of the immunoSEQ Assay, a bias-controlled multiplex PCR. The source study handled its data this way. Within the assay, amplification of reference gene primers was used to estimate how many nucleated cells each sample contained. Sequence reads were collapsed and filtered to measure the absolute abundance of every unique TCRbeta CDR3 rearrangement. For each sample, productive Simpson clonality was calculated by taking the square root of Simpson's diversity index across productive rearrangements. The immuneACCESS repertoire file appears here via TCRdb, limited to in-frame rearrangements. These files lack a portion of the clones; in checked studies, under half of the deficit traces to unresolved V genes, and the cause of the others is not known. Clonal size and the V and J genes are those of that table, whereas D and trimming came from the DNA. This sample holds fewer than 200,000 clones; approximately 79% were observed only once. The biggest ten clones account for around 3% of the sample.

A note on this clone: What antigen it recognizes has not been identified. It has no much larger one-base neighbor in the sample; base qualities were not kept.

Rearrangement joined TRBV19 to TRBJ2-3; a stretch of 7 junction bases matches TRBD1. The sequence was collected from a woman of 80 years or more with acute or convalescent COVID-19. The source material was peripheral blood. The CDR3 has the sequence CASSIGGQFVTDTQYF. DNA sequence: TGTGCCAGTAGTATTGGGGGACAGTTCGTAACGGATACGCAGTATTTT. When the CDR3 is completed using the reference TRBV19 and TRBJ2-3 genes on either side, the full variable domain is DGGITQSPKYLFRKEGQNVTLSCEQNLNHDAMYWYRQDPGQGLRLIYYSQIVNDFQKGDIAEGYSVSREKKESFPLTVTSAQKNPTAFYLCASSIGGQFVTDTQYFGPGTRLTVL.